The rows below give T cell receptor beta chains drawn from one sample of a study of blood T cell repertoires in COVID-19. The repertoire was sequenced with immunoSEQ multiplex PCR; TCRdb's copy has only in-frame clones and lacks some. In the table there are some 140,000 clones, about 85% of which are singletons. Material: peripheral blood. The receptors stem from a man aged 55 to 70 with COVID-19, enrolled during active disease. Both conserved end residues are trimmed from each CDR3. Clone size is not always given. Where it is, it says once, few, many or a class for expanded clones.

clone size | J gene | V gene | CDR3 protein
- | TRBJ2-3 | TRBV5-1 | ASSLGTQTLSSTDTQY
- | TRBJ2-7 | TRBV4-3 | ASSQDRGKREQY
- | TRBJ1-1 | TRBV4-3 | ASSQVLQGWTEAF
- | TRBJ1-1 | TRBV18 | ASSPRGQLMNTEAF
few | TRBJ1-6 | TRBV5-6 | ASSLTGKFLGSYNSPLH
- | TRBJ1-1 | TRBV11-3 | ASSPLLYRGNTEAF
- | TRBJ1-6 | TRBV6-6 | ASRSHSGWDNSPLH
once | TRBJ2-7 | TRBV7-2 | ASSLAPGLAGYEQY
- | TRBJ2-6 | TRBV21-1 | ASSKPKDYCSGANVLT
- | TRBJ2-4 | TRBV4-3 | ASSQYSGTENIQY